The rows below give T cell receptor beta chains drawn from one sample of a study of early T cells in non-severe SARS-CoV-2 infection. TCRdb re-analysed the 5' RACE reads in MiXCR, keeping a single row per CDR3 protein. Of about 67,000 distinct CDR3 sequences listed, 9% to 10% were seen once; the top ten hold 15% to 18%. This material consisted of whole blood, taken at baseline. These receptors came from an adult who was a healthcare worker with PCR-confirmed SARS-CoV-2 infection or an uninfected control (not recorded which). The CDR3 runs from the conserved cysteine through the conserved F or W. The D gene is left open where the match is weak. Clone size is stated in some rows and not others, as once, few, many or a class when expanded.

j_gene: TRBJ2-1
d_gene: TRBD2
abundance: .
v_gene: TRBV11-3
CDR3nt: TGTGCCAGCAGCACCGGGACTAGCGGGTTCAATGAGCAGTTCTTC
CDR3aa: CASSTGTSGFNEQFF

j_gene: TRBJ2-5
d_gene: TRBD2
abundance: few
v_gene: TRBV4-1
CDR3nt: TGCGCCAGCAGCCACTCTAGCGGGAGGGCCAGGGAGACCCAGTACTTC
CDR3aa: CASSHSSGRARETQYF

j_gene: TRBJ1-2
d_gene: TRBD1
abundance: many
v_gene: TRBV2
CDR3nt: TGTGCCAGCAGTGAAGAGAAGGGGGCGTATGGCTACACCTTC
CDR3aa: CASSEEKGAYGYTF

j_gene: TRBJ2-2
d_gene: TRBD2
abundance: few
v_gene: TRBV20-1
CDR3nt: TGCAGTGCTAGAGCCCTCGTGGGACTAGCGGGAGGAGGTAGCACCGGGGAGCTGTTTTTT
CDR3aa: CSARALVGLAGGGSTGELFF

j_gene: TRBJ1-5
d_gene: .
abundance: few
v_gene: TRBV7-2
CDR3nt: TGTGCCAGCAGCCCCGCAGGACAGCCCCAGCATTTT
CDR3aa: CASSPAGQPQHF

j_gene: TRBJ2-3
d_gene: .
abundance: .
v_gene: TRBV20-1
CDR3nt: TGCAGTCAGATTGGGGATACCATCACAGATACGCAGTATTTT
CDR3aa: CSQIGDTITDTQYF

j_gene: TRBJ1-5
d_gene: .
abundance: many
v_gene: TRBV7-9
CDR3nt: TGTGCCAGCAGCTTAGTTTTAGCGGACCTTAATCAGCCCCAGCATTTT
CDR3aa: CASSLVLADLNQPQHF

j_gene: TRBJ2-7
d_gene: TRBD2
abundance: once
v_gene: TRBV29-1
CDR3nt: TGCAGCGTGGGGACTAGCGGGGCCTACGAGCAGTACTTC
CDR3aa: CSVGTSGAYEQYF

j_gene: TRBJ1-3
d_gene: .
abundance: few
v_gene: TRBV29-1
CDR3nt: TGCAGCGGAGGAACGGGGGGAACTGGAAACACCATATATTTT
CDR3aa: CSGGTGGTGNTIYF

j_gene: TRBJ2-3
d_gene: TRBD1
abundance: many
v_gene: TRBV29-1
CDR3nt: TGCAGCGCGGATCGACAGGGTCCAGATACGCAGTATTTT
CDR3aa: CSADRQGPDTQYF

j_gene: TRBJ2-3
d_gene: .
abundance: .
v_gene: TRBV20-1
CDR3nt: TGCAGTGCTAGAATACTAGCCGATACGCAGTATTTT
CDR3aa: CSARILADTQYF

j_gene: TRBJ2-3
d_gene: TRBD2
abundance: many
v_gene: TRBV6-2/TRBV6-3
CDR3nt: TGTGCCAGCAGTTCGCCATTGGCCCTAGCGGGGGGTGCAGATACGCAGTATTTT
CDR3aa: CASSSPLALAGGADTQYF

j_gene: TRBJ2-3
d_gene: .
abundance: .
v_gene: TRBV6-6
CDR3nt: TGTGCCAGCAGCTGGGACTCCACAGATACGCAGTATTTT
CDR3aa: CASSWDSTDTQYF

j_gene: TRBJ2-7
d_gene: .
abundance: many
v_gene: TRBV24-1
CDR3nt: TGTGCCACCAGTGACAACTCCTACGAGCAGTACTTC
CDR3aa: CATSDNSYEQYF

j_gene: TRBJ2-2
d_gene: .
abundance: many
v_gene: TRBV7-6
CDR3nt: TGTGCCAGCAGCTTACGGTTTAGCGGGAACACCGGGGAGCTGTTTTTT
CDR3aa: CASSLRFSGNTGELFF

j_gene: TRBJ2-7
d_gene: TRBD2
abundance: many
v_gene: TRBV5-3
CDR3nt: TGTGCCAGAAGCTTCGGGACTAGCGGGACCTCCTACGAGCAGTACTTC
CDR3aa: CARSFGTSGTSYEQYF

j_gene: TRBJ2-2
d_gene: TRBD1
abundance: few
v_gene: TRBV7-2
CDR3nt: TGTGCCAGCAGCTCGGGACAGCTAAACACCGGGGAGCTGTTTTTT
CDR3aa: CASSSGQLNTGELFF

j_gene: TRBJ2-6
d_gene: .
abundance: .
v_gene: TRBV5-1
CDR3nt: TGCGCCAGCGGAAGCACCACAGGGAACGTCCTGACTTTC
CDR3aa: CASGSTTGNVLTF

j_gene: TRBJ1-2
d_gene: .
abundance: few
v_gene: TRBV6-4
CDR3nt: TGTGCCAGCAGCGAAACTAACGGGGTTGGTGGCTACACCTTC
CDR3aa: CASSETNGVGGYTF

j_gene: TRBJ2-2
d_gene: TRBD1
abundance: many
v_gene: TRBV28
CDR3nt: TGTGCCAGCAGTTCACCGGGACAGACCACCGGGGAGCTGTTTTTT
CDR3aa: CASSSPGQTTGELFF

j_gene: TRBJ2-7
d_gene: .
abundance: many
v_gene: TRBV7-9
CDR3nt: TGTGCCAGCAGCGTCGCAACAGGACTAAGCTCCTACGAGCAGTACTTC
CDR3aa: CASSVATGLSSYEQYF

j_gene: TRBJ2-7
d_gene: TRBD1
abundance: few
v_gene: TRBV9
CDR3nt: TGTGCCAGCAGCGTAGGTCTTAGACAGGGGGATTACGAGCAGTACTTC
CDR3aa: CASSVGLRQGDYEQYF

j_gene: TRBJ2-6
d_gene: .
abundance: many
v_gene: TRBV11-2
CDR3nt: TGTGCCAGCAGCGATTTTAGCGGGGCCAACGTCCTGACTTTC
CDR3aa: CASSDFSGANVLTF

j_gene: TRBJ2-5
d_gene: .
abundance: .
v_gene: TRBV14
CDR3nt: TGTGCCAGCAGTGAAGAGGGAGGCCAAGAGACCCAGTACTTC
CDR3aa: CASSEEGGQETQYF

j_gene: TRBJ2-1
d_gene: TRBD2
abundance: many
v_gene: TRBV6-2/TRBV6-3
CDR3nt: TGTGCCAGCAGTTTTATAAGCGGGGGCTACAATGAGCAGTTCTTC
CDR3aa: CASSFISGGYNEQFF

j_gene: TRBJ2-3
d_gene: .
abundance: many
v_gene: TRBV20-1
CDR3nt: TGCAGTGCTAGAGCTGGTGTAAGGAGTTCAGATACGCAGTATTTT
CDR3aa: CSARAGVRSSDTQYF

j_gene: TRBJ2-7
d_gene: TRBD1
abundance: .
v_gene: TRBV28
CDR3nt: TGTGCCAGCAGTCACTACAGGGGCTACGAGCAGTACTTC
CDR3aa: CASSHYRGYEQYF

j_gene: TRBJ2-5
d_gene: .
abundance: few
v_gene: TRBV24-1
CDR3nt: TGTGCCACCAGTGATTCGCAGGGGCAAGAGACCCAGTACTTC
CDR3aa: CATSDSQGQETQYF

j_gene: TRBJ1-2
d_gene: TRBD1
abundance: few
v_gene: TRBV20-1
CDR3nt: TGCAGTGCTTGGGGACAGGGGGCTGCGGCTAACTATGGCTACACCTTC
CDR3aa: CSAWGQGAAANYGYTF

j_gene: TRBJ1-1
d_gene: .
abundance: .
v_gene: TRBV7-9
CDR3nt: TGTGCCAGCAGCCAACGGCCCGGGACGGAAGGATCCGAAGCTTTCTTT
CDR3aa: CASSQRPGTEGSEAFF

j_gene: TRBJ1-1
d_gene: TRBD1
abundance: many
v_gene: TRBV29-1
CDR3nt: TGCAGCGTATTCTTACGCACGGCAGGGGGCAACACTGAAGCTTTCTTT
CDR3aa: CSVFLRTAGGNTEAFF

j_gene: TRBJ2-7
d_gene: .
abundance: .
v_gene: TRBV7-9
CDR3nt: TGTGCCAGCAGCCCAGCCCCCTACGAGCAGTACTTC
CDR3aa: CASSPAPYEQYF

j_gene: TRBJ2-5
d_gene: TRBD1
abundance: few
v_gene: TRBV6-2/TRBV6-3
CDR3nt: TGTGCCAGCAGTTACCCTGACAGGGGCCGGGAGACCCAGTACTTC
CDR3aa: CASSYPDRGRETQYF

j_gene: TRBJ1-2
d_gene: .
abundance: few
v_gene: TRBV7-6
CDR3nt: TGTGCCAGCAGCCCCATGACGGACAGCTATGGCTACACCTTC
CDR3aa: CASSPMTDSYGYTF

j_gene: TRBJ1-1
d_gene: TRBD1
abundance: few
v_gene: TRBV29-1
CDR3nt: TGCAGCGCACTGGGACAGCAGAACACTGAAGCTTTCTTT
CDR3aa: CSALGQQNTEAFF

j_gene: TRBJ2-3
d_gene: .
abundance: few
v_gene: TRBV9
CDR3nt: TGTGCCAGCAGCGTAGCGACATCGGCAGATACGCAGTATTTT
CDR3aa: CASSVATSADTQYF

j_gene: TRBJ2-7
d_gene: TRBD1
abundance: .
v_gene: TRBV29-1
CDR3nt: TGCAGCGTTGGCACACCGGGACAGCAATACGAGCAGTACTTC
CDR3aa: CSVGTPGQQYEQYF

j_gene: TRBJ2-1
d_gene: TRBD2
abundance: many
v_gene: TRBV25-1
CDR3nt: TGTGCCAGCAGTGCCCGACTAGCGGGTGACTCCTACAATGAGCAGTTCTTC
CDR3aa: CASSARLAGDSYNEQFF

j_gene: TRBJ2-3
d_gene: TRBD2
abundance: many
v_gene: TRBV5-6
CDR3nt: TGTGCCAGCAGCTCCCGGACTAGCGGACTCACAGATACGCAGTATTTT
CDR3aa: CASSSRTSGLTDTQYF